This TCR beta chain was sequenced during a study of Graves' ophthalmopathy and Graves' hyperthyroidism listed by TCRdb under 2018. Background for the entire study: Hyperthyroidism was defined as stable when no progression to ophthalmopathy occurred within 18 months of follow-up. T-cell repertoires of thyroid tissue and blood were compared in 5 or 6 hyperthyroidism patients. A discovery set of 90 to 100 patients (roughly 41 ophthalmopathy, 57 stable hyperthyroidism) was enrolled to explore V-J signatures distinguishing ophthalmopathy from hyperthyroidism. The study used signatures of the TCR beta repertoire to tell Graves' ophthalmopathy apart from Graves' hyperthyroidism and to predict which patients would progress to ophthalmopathy. In total, 135 blood samples were TCR-sequenced: roughly 45 ophthalmopathy, some 72 hyperthyroidism and some 17 hyperthyroidism-to-ophthalmopathy patients. Following sampling, methimazole starting at 30 mg daily was administered to hyperthyroidism patients, and high-dose intravenous methylprednisolone was administered to ophthalmopathy patients. An independent validation cohort comprised 18 to 20 hyperthyroidism patients and 17 patients who later progressed from hyperthyroidism to ophthalmopathy.

As concerns this clonotype: No antigen is known for it. No clone much larger than this one lies a single base away; base qualities are absent.

Overall study results and their limits: In validation, the model predicted ophthalmopathy progression with 55% to 71% sensitivity and approximately 72% specificity; some 13 predicted patients were CT-confirmed with GO in a median of 6.5 months. Among expanded thyroid clonotypes with frequency above 0.001, most also showed up in blood, which suggests that blood repertoires may reflect the thyroid immune response. No statistical method was used to predetermine the sample size, and group allocation was not hidden from the investigators. In cross-validation, the 13-signature model distinguished ophthalmopathy from stable hyperthyroidism with less than 90% sensitivity and over 81% specificity, while in the test set the corresponding values were around 79% and 71%.

The hyperthyroidism patients were 18 to 65 years old and newly diagnosed, with a disease duration of less than 2 months. Patients were excluded if they had other autoimmune diseases, uncontrolled infections, pregnancy or lactation. Diagnosis was based on clinical symptoms, serum thyroxine, TRAb, thyroid ultrasound and orbital computed tomography. Total RNA was extracted using Trizol reagent, and RNA quality was checked on an Agilent 2100 Bioanalyzer. V ends up 5 bases short and J 4 bases short, with an unmatched junction base count of 2. Looking up the germline V gene (reference sequence) yields CDR1 LNHNV and CDR2 YYDKDF. Including the terminal cysteine and phenylalanine, the CDR3 comprises 12 residues. The kept DNA is CDR3 alone, 36 bases in frame from the first base. For repertoire sequencing, the TCR beta CDR3 regions were amplified from RNA transcripts. A first-round RT-PCR used HTBI primers with the Qiagen OneStep RT-PCR kit, followed by a second-round multiplex PCR, size selection and purification. Libraries were sequenced on an Illumina HiSeq2000 using paired-end 100 bp reads. Concerning the study's data processing: Reads were processed with SOAPnuke, discarding reads with adapters, uncalled bases, mean Phred below 15, or no exact constant-primer or identifier match. COPE v1.2.5 was used to merge the high-quality paired reads. Unique nucleotide sequences were defined as clonotypes and aligned to IMGT TRB V, D and J references using MiTCR v1.1. Analysis was restricted to V-J combinations with a frequency above 0.0001, which covered roughly 99% of repertoires. For each V-J combination, a TCR clonal expansion and chaos score was defined as F50 clonal expansion divided by the chaos observed in the TCRdist matrix. Welch's t-statistics and random forest were used to reduce the features to approximately 13 V-J combinations, which were then used as input to a naive Bayes classifier. The Morisita-Horn index was used to measure how similar the thyroid and blood repertoires were. TCRdb took the public reads, trimmed them with fastp at Q25, ran MiXCR for clone calling and kept in-frame beta chains. Every entry covers one CDR3 protein and lists the most common genes and DNA from its rows. TCRdb, not the original authors, processed these V and J calls. The sample includes over a million distinct CDR3 sequences, with about 35% observed a single time. Approximately 10% of the sample goes to the ten largest clones.

This sequence originates from an adult man with Graves' hyperthyroidism. In this chain, TRBV15 is recombined with TRBJ2-7, with 7 middle bases fitting TRBD1. Sequencing was carried out using peripheral blood or thyroid tissue (not recorded which). The DNA sequence is TGTGCCACCAGCGGGGGACAGTACGAGCAGTACTTC. Translated, this gives CATSGGQYEQYF.